The 29 T cell receptor beta chains in this list originate from one sample, sequenced in a study of T cells in women clearing cervical HPV infection. The protocol was immunoSEQ multiplex PCR, while the TCRdb copy is restricted to in-frame clones and leaves out a portion. The listing records about 19,000 clones. Sequencing was carried out using blood buffy coat. The receptors come from a woman between 18 and 69 years old with a cervical HPV16 infection that either progressed to CIN3+ or cleared (not recorded which).

A note on this clone: Read data end 3 residues before the CDR3 end; the end is taken from the germline J gene. V is TRBV6-2 or TRBV6-3 and J is TRBJ1-1, with TRBD1 matching over 7 bases. V dropped 4 bases and J dropped 1; count of bases not matched to a gene: 6. Germline lookup yields CDR1 MNHEY and CDR2 SVGEGT. The CDR3 consists of 15 residues. Partial CDR3 DNA: TGTGCCAGCAGTTTTACAGGGGAAAGGAACACTGAA. Encoded protein: CASSFTGERNTE. The full CDR3 protein is CASSFTGERNTEAFF.

As regards this clone: Read data end 3 residues before the CDR3 end; the end is taken from the germline J gene. The chain recombines TRBV13 with TRBJ1-2; no clear D gene. The CDR3 is 12 residues long. Germline CDR1 is PRHDT and CDR2 is FYEKMQ (reference sequence). CDR3 sequence reads: CASSWSGPGYTF. CDR3 bases read: TGTGCCAGCAGCTGGTCAGGCCCAGGC.

With regard to this clone: The sequence runs out 3 residues before the end of the CDR3; the remainder is reconstructed from the germline J gene. This chain connects TRBV6-1 to TRBJ2-4, with TRBD1 as a possible D gene (5 bases). CDR3 size: 15 residues. Germline assignment: CDR1 MNHNS and CDR2 SASEGT. The CDR3 sequence is CASSDAKDTAYGQYF. The CDR3 bases that were read are TGTGCCAGCAGTGACGCCAAGGACACCGCCTATGGT.

About this clone: The read halts 3 residues ahead of the CDR3 end, with the missing end drawn from the germline J gene. The chain employs TRBV6-1 and TRBJ2-2; tentative D call: TRBD1 (6 bases). The CDR3 is 14 residues long. CDR1 and CDR2 from the germline V gene are MNHNS and SASEGT. The DNA read from the CDR3 is TGTGCCAGCAGTGGACAGGTTGGGGGTTCACCG. Amino acids: CASSGQVGGSP. The entire CDR3 protein reads CASSGQVGGSPLFF.

Comment on this clone: The read ends 3 residues shy of where the CDR3 ends; the end is completed using the germline J gene. The gene calls are TRBV4-2 and TRBJ1-2, with 7 bases fitting TRBD1. Germline V gene lookup returns CDR1 LGHNA and CDR2 YNFKEQ. V lost 2 bases, J lost 5 bases, and 5 bases stayed unmatched. The CDR3 spans 14 residues. This chain's CDR3 is CASSQPGQQYGYTF. The CDR3 bases that were read are TGTGCCAGCAGCCAACCGGGACAGCAATATGGC.

Worth noting for this clone: Read sequence stops 3 residues before the CDR3 end, and the germline J gene provides the missing end. The chain employs TRBV13 and TRBJ2-1; 9 nucleotides agree with TRBD2. From germline, CDR1 is PRHDT and CDR2 FYEKMQ (reference sequence). The CDR3 runs 15 residues. V lost 2 bases, J lost 6 bases, and 5 bases stayed unmatched. The CDR3 protein is CASSLPSGEGNEQFF. CDR3 bases read: TGTGCCAGCAGCTTACCTAGCGGGGAGGGCAATGAG.

In regard to this clone: The read ends 3 residues shy of where the CDR3 ends; the end is completed using the germline J gene. The V gene is TRBV30, the J gene TRBJ1-2; no clear D. Germline assignment: CDR1 GTSNPN and CDR2 SVGIG (reference sequence). This CDR3 contains 12 residues. V lost 7 bases, J lost 3 bases, and 12 bases lay in between. CDR3 amino acids: CAFYGGDYGYTF. CDR3 DNA (partial): TGTGCCTTCTACGGCGGGGACTATGGC. Full variable domain (remainder filled in from reference TRBV30 and TRBJ1-2): SQTIHQWPATLVQPVGSPLSLECTVEGTSNPNLYWYRQAAGRGLQLLFYSVGIGQISSEVPQNLSASRPQDRQFILSSKKLLLSDSGFYLCAFYGGDYGYTFGSGTRLTVV.

As for this clone: The read falls 3 residues short of the CDR3 end, and the missing part is taken from the germline J gene. The chain uses TRBV19 and TRBJ2-1; the D gene is possibly TRBD1 (7 bases). This CDR3 is built from 18 residues. V gave up 2 bases and J gave up 1 base, with 18 bases separating them. Germline V CDR1 and CDR2: LNHDA, SQIVND (reference sequence). The sequenced CDR3 bases are TGTGCCAGTAGTATACGGGTTTCGGAGGGGGCGTCCTACAATGAG. This encodes CASSIRVSEGASYNE. The full-length CDR3 reads as CASSIRVSEGASYNEQFF. The full variable domain, rest sourced from reference TRBV19 and TRBJ2-1, is DGGITQSPKYLFRKEGQNVTLSCEQNLNHDAMYWYRQDPGQGLRLIYYSQIVNDFQKGDIAEGYSVSREKKESFPLTVTSAQKNPTAFYLCASSIRVSEGASYNEQFFGPGTRLTVL.

The CDR3 bases that were read are TGTGCCAGCAGCTTAGGACTAGCGGGGCAATTAGAGACC. It specifies CASSLGLAGQLET. The full CDR3 reads CASSLGLAGQLETQYF. V usage is TRBV5-4 and J usage is TRBJ2-5; the match to TRBD2 covers 12 bases. The missing CDR3 end, 3 residues past where the read stops, is filled in from the germline J gene. With 2 bases clipped from V and 4 bases from J, the junction kept 6 bases outside the gene matches. Germline values: CDR1 SGHNT, CDR2 YYREEE (reference sequence). This CDR3 region has 16 residues.

Concerning this clone: A read error may account for a junction end that differs from germline. The CDR3 end falls 3 residues outside the read, so it is completed with the germline J gene. This chain links TRBV4-2 with TRBJ2-2; the D gene could be TRBD1 or TRBD2 (5 bases each). The CDR3 runs 17 residues. Germline V lookup: CDR1 LGHNA, CDR2 YNFKEQ. CDR3 amino acids: CASGRRPDWTTNEKLFF. The CDR3 bases that were read are TGCGCCAGCGGCCGTCGGCCCGACTGGACAACTAATGAAAAG.

Turning to this clone: The CDR3 end falls 3 residues outside the read, so it is completed with the germline J gene. The V call is TRBV19, the J call TRBJ2-3; TRBD1 agrees at 9 bases. This CDR3 comprises 15 residues. The germline V gene has CDR1 LNHDA and CDR2 SQIVND (reference sequence). CDR3 DNA, as far as it was read: TGTGCCAGTAGTCAACAAACAGGGGGCGTGGGGACG. Amino acids: CASSQQTGGVGT. The whole CDR3 sequence reads CASSQQTGGVGTQYF.

As regards this clone: The read terminates 3 residues before the CDR3 end, so the remaining end is supplied by the germline J gene. The chain employs TRBV7-8 and TRBJ1-5; TRBD1 might be the D (5 bases). V lost 3 bases, J lost 2 bases, and 8 bases lay in between. The CDR3 consists of 14 residues. Germline V gene data show CDR1 as SGHVS and CDR2 as FQNEAQ. CDR3 DNA (partial): TGTGCCAGCAGCTTGGGGGGTGGCAATCAGCCC. Encoded protein: CASSLGGGNQP. The whole CDR3 region reads CASSLGGGNQPQHF.

A word on this clone: The read finishes 3 residues shy of the CDR3 end, and the germline J gene is used to complete it. The gene calls are TRBV6-2 or TRBV6-3 and TRBJ2-3, with D possibly TRBD2 on 5 matching bases. Deletions cut 1 base from V and 6 bases from J, with 14 bases between. CDR1 and CDR2 (germline): MNHEY, SVGEGT. This CDR3 contains 15 residues. CDR3 loop: CASSYLGDSVDTQYF. Incomplete CDR3 DNA: TGTGCCAGCAGTTACTTAGGCGATAGCGTGGATACG.

In the case of this clone: The read stops 3 residues short of the end of the CDR3; the missing end is completed from the germline J gene. This sequence joins TRBV30 and TRBJ1-1; D not resolved. This CDR3 has 14 amino acids. The germline V gene encodes CDR1 GTSNPN and CDR2 SVGIG (reference sequence). Trimming stripped 3 bases from V and 5 bases from J, with 16 bases between. The part of the CDR3 DNA that was read is TGTGCCTGGAGGGGTTACAGAGGGCGAACTGAA. Translation gives CAWRGYRGRTE. The whole CDR3 sequence reads CAWRGYRGRTEAFF.

On this clone itself: With the read ending 3 residues before the CDR3 end, the germline J gene is used to fill in that end. The genes are TRBV30 and TRBJ1-2; maybe TRBD1 (5 bases). Germline CDR1 is GTSNPN and CDR2 is SVGIG (reference sequence). The CDR3 is 11 residues long. The DNA read from the CDR3 is TGTGCCTTGGGGCGGAACTACGAC. Translated: CALGRNYD. The full-length CDR3 reads as CALGRNYDYTF. Drawing the rest from reference TRBV30 and TRBJ1-2, the complete variable domain is SQTIHQWPATLVQPVGSPLSLECTVEGTSNPNLYWYRQAAGRGLQLLFYSVGIGQISSEVPQNLSASRPQDRQFILSSKKLLLSDSGFYLCALGRNYDYTFGSGTRLTVV.

A word on this clone: The read ends 3 residues early relative to the CDR3; the germline J gene fills the gap. The chain employs TRBV5-1 and TRBJ1-1; 7 nucleotides agree with TRBD1. The CDR3 is made up of 15 amino acids. Germline assignment: CDR1 SGHRS and CDR2 YFSETQ. Losses at the gene ends were 4 bases for V and 2 bases for J; bases not matched to a gene: 8. Incomplete CDR3 DNA: TGCGCCAGCAGCCCACAGGGGCCAGTTAACACTGAA. Amino acids: CASSPQGPVNTE. The CDR3 in full is CASSPQGPVNTEAFF.

The CDR3 loop reads CAIRRAGDSNQPQHF. Partial CDR3 DNA: TGTGCCATCAGAAGGGCGGGCGATAGCAATCAGCCC. J is TRBJ1-5 and V is TRBV10-3; D not certain. The CDR3 end falls 3 residues outside the read, so it is completed with the germline J gene. V lost 6 bases to trimming and J lost 0 bases, with 12 bases between them. Per germline, CDR1 ENHRY and CDR2 SYGVKD. The CDR3 is made up of 15 amino acids.

As for this clone: The read terminates 3 residues before the CDR3 end, so the remaining end is supplied by the germline J gene. The V and J genes are TRBV18 and TRBJ2-3, with D hard to call. This CDR3 comprises 14 residues. Germline CDR1 and CDR2: KGHSH and LQKENI. The part of the CDR3 DNA that was read is TGTGCCAGCTCACCATCGCAGGCCCAAGAGACG. Protein product: CASSPSQAQET. The entire CDR3 protein is CASSPSQAQETQYF.

As regards this clone: The read finishes 3 residues shy of the CDR3 end, and the germline J gene is used to complete it. The gene calls are TRBV7-6 and TRBJ2-7; a possible D gene is TRBD2 (6 bases). The CDR3 has 13 residues. V lost 3 bases and J 5 bases, leaving 11 bases between the germline ends. Germline loops: CDR1 SGHVS, CDR2 FNYEAQ. Incomplete CDR3 DNA: TGTGCCAGCAGCTTTCTGGGGGGAAACGAG. Protein: CASSFLGGNE. Given in full, the CDR3 is CASSFLGGNEQYF.

The covered CDR3 bases are TGTGCCAGCTCACGGACAGGGGACGCCGAGAAG. Translating gives CASSRTGDAEK. The whole CDR3 reads CASSRTGDAEKLFF. The V gene is TRBV18, the J gene TRBJ2-2, with TRBD1 matching over 9 bases. The read terminates 3 residues before the CDR3 end, so the remaining end is supplied by the germline J gene. The CDR3 contains 14 residues. CDR1 and CDR2 (germline): KGHSH, LQKENI.

Turning to this clone: The read ends 3 residues shy of where the CDR3 ends; the end is completed using the germline J gene. The V gene is TRBV7-9, the J gene TRBJ2-4; tentative D call: TRBD1 (5 bases). Germline V CDR1 and CDR2: SEHNR, FQNEAQ (reference sequence). This CDR3 region has 13 residues. This CDR3 reads CASSADINYGQYF. CDR3 bases read: TGTGCCAGCAGCGCGGACATTAACTATGGT.

In the case of this clone: The read falls 3 residues short of the CDR3 end, and the missing part is taken from the germline J gene. The rearrangement uses TRBV7-8 and TRBJ2-7; no clear D gene. The germline gives CDR1 SGHVS, CDR2 FQNEAQ. This CDR3 contains 16 residues. Trimming stripped 5 bases from V and 3 bases from J, with 20 bases between. CDR3 bases read: TGTGCCAGCAGCCCGATCACCCAGTTAAAAGGCTACGAG. This codes for CASSPITQLKGYE. The CDR3 as a whole reads CASSPITQLKGYEQYF. The whole variable domain, remainder taken from reference TRBV7-8 and TRBJ2-7, is GAGVSQSPRYKVAKRGQDVALRCDPISGHVSLFWYQQALGQGPEFLTYFQNEAQLDKSGLPSDRFFAERPEGSVSTLKIQRTQQEDSAVYLCASSPITQLKGYEQYFGPGTRLTVT.

A note on this clone: Mismatch with germline at one junction end may stem from a read error. The read stops 3 residues short of the end of the CDR3; the missing end is completed from the germline J gene. The same CDR3 arises from other DNA sequences in this sample as well. This chain links TRBV2 with TRBJ1-1, with 7 bases matching TRBD1. CDR3 length equals 13 residues. Germline loops: CDR1 SNHLY, CDR2 FYNNEI. The CDR3 here is CASSADRNTEAFF. CDR3 DNA, as far as it was read: TGTGCCAGCAGCGCGGACAGGAACACTGAG.

With regard to this clone: The read gets to within 3 residues of the CDR3 end, and the germline J gene fills in the rest. The rearrangement uses TRBV19 and TRBJ2-2; 9 nucleotides align to TRBD1. The CDR3 contains 15 residues. J lost 3 bases, V lost 5 bases, and 4 bases had no gene match. The germline gives CDR1 LNHDA, CDR2 SQIVND (reference sequence). CDR3 protein: CASSPRDRDTGELFF. Partial CDR3 DNA: TGTGCCAGTAGTCCTCGGGACAGGGACACCGGGGAG.

Comment on this clone: The missing CDR3 end, 3 residues past where the read stops, is filled in from the germline J gene. This sequence joins TRBV2 and TRBJ1-4; D unclear. The CDR3 contains 13 residues. Between the trimmed V and J ends, which lost 7 bases and 6 bases, there was a span of 12 bases. Per germline, CDR1 SNHLY and CDR2 FYNNEI. Here the CDR3 reads CASNANGHEKLFF. Incomplete CDR3 DNA: TGTGCCAGCAATGCGAATGGTCATGAAAAA.

Concerning this clone: Read sequence stops 3 residues before the CDR3 end, and the germline J gene provides the missing end. The chain combines TRBV30 with TRBJ1-2; 12 nucleotides match TRBD1. Germline V gene sequence: CDR1 GTSNPN, CDR2 SVGIG (reference sequence). This CDR3 is 15 amino acids long. The part of the CDR3 DNA that was read is TGTGCCTGGAGCACCCCGGGACAGGGGGCGCAAGAC. Translated, it gives CAWSTPGQGAQD. The full CDR3 sequence reads CAWSTPGQGAQDYTF.

To note about this clone: At one end the junction does not follow the germline gene, possibly because of a read error. The read terminates 3 residues ahead of where the CDR3 ends, so the germline J gene completes it. Other DNA sequences from this sample encode an identical CDR3 as well. The rearrangement uses TRBV7-7 and TRBJ1-3; TRBD1 might be the D (5 bases). This CDR3 comprises 15 residues. The V gene's germline CDR1 is SSHAT and CDR2 FNYEAQ (reference sequence). The DNA read from the CDR3 is TGTGCTAGCAGCTTAGACAGAGGCTCTGGAAACACA. It is translated as CASSLDRGSGNT. The full CDR3 reads CASSLDRGSGNTIYF.

In terms of frequency, this clone is large. Sequencing ends 3 residues short of the CDR3 end; the germline J gene provides the rest. The chain is built from TRBV6-4 and TRBJ1-4; the D gene is possibly TRBD1 (5 bases). The CDR3 spans 17 residues. Germline V gives CDR1 MRHNA, CDR2 SNTAGT. The CDR3: CASSDSYAGDGANVLFF. The CDR3 DNA, read in part, is TGTGCCAGCAGTGACTCTTACGCGGGGGATGGGGCCAACGTA.

CDR3 bases read: TGCAGTGCTTGGGACAGAAACTATGGC. This codes for CSAWDRNYG. The full CDR3 is CSAWDRNYGYTF. The chain employs TRBV20-1 and TRBJ1-2, with 7 nucleotides matching TRBD1. The read finishes 3 residues shy of the CDR3 end, and the germline J gene is used to complete it. V lost 5 bases to trimming and J lost 2 bases; unmatched junction nucleotides: 2. This CDR3 has 12 residues. From germline, CDR1 is DFQATT and CDR2 SNEGSKA (reference sequence).